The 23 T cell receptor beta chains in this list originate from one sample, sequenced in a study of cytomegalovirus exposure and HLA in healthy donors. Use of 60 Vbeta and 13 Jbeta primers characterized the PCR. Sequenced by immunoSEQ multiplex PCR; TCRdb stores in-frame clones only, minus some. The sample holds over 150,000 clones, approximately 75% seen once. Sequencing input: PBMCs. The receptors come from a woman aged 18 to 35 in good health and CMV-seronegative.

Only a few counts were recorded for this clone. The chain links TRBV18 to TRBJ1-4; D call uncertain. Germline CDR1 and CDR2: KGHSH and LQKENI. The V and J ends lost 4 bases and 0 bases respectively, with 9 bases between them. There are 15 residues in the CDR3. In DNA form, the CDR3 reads TGTGCCAGCTCACTTACTGATTCAACTAATGAAAAACTGTTTTTT. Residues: CASSLTDSTNEKLFF.

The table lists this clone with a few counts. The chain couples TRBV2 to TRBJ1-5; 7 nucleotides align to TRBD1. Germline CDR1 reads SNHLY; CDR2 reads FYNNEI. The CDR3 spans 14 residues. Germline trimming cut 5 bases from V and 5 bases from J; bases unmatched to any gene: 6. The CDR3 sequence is CASSSQGLDQPQHF. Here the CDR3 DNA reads TGTGCCAGCAGTTCACAGGGGCTCGATCAGCCCCAGCATTTT.

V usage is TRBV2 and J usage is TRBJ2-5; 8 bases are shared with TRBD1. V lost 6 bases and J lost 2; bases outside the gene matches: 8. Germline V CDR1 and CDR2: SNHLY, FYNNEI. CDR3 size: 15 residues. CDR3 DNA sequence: TGTGCCAGCAGCCCGACAGGGGAGCGGCAAGAGACCCAGTACTTC. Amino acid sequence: CASSPTGERQETQYF.

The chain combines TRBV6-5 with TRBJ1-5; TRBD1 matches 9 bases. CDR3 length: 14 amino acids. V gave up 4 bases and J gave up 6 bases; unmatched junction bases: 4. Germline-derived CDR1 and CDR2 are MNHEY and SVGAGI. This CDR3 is CASSLGQGGQPQHF. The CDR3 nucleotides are TGTGCCAGCAGTTTGGGACAGGGTGGTCAGCCCCAGCATTTT.

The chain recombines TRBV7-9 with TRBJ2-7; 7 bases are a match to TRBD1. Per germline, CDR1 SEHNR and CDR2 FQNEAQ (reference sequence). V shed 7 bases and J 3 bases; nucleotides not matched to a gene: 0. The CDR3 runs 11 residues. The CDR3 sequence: CASNRGYEQYF. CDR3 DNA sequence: TGTGCCAGCAACAGGGGCTACGAGCAGTACTTC.

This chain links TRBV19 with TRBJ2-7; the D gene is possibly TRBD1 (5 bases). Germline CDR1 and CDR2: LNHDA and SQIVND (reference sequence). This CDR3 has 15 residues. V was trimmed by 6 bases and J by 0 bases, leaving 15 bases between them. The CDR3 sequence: CASSPTDKSSYEQYF. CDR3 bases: TGTGCCAGTAGCCCGACAGACAAAAGCTCCTACGAGCAGTACTTC.

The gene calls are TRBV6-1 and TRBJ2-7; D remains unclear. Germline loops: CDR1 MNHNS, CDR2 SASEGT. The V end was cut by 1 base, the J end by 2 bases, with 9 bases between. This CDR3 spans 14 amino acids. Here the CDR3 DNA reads TGTGCCAGCAGTGAAGTTGTTCAGACCTACGAGCAGTACTTC. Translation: CASSEVVQTYEQYF.

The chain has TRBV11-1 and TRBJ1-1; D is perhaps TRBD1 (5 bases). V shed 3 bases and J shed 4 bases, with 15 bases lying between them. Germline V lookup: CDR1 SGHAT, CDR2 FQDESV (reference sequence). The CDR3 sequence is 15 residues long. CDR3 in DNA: TGTGCCAGCAGCTTTCGTGCAGTGCAGGGCACTGAAGCTTTCTTT. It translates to CASSFRAVQGTEAFF.

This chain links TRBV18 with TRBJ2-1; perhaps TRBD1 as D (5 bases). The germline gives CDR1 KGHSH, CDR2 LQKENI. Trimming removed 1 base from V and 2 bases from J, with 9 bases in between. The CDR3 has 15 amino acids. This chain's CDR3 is CASSPQGLTYNEQFF. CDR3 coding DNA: TGTGCCAGCTCACCACAGGGGCTGACCTACAATGAGCAGTTCTTC.

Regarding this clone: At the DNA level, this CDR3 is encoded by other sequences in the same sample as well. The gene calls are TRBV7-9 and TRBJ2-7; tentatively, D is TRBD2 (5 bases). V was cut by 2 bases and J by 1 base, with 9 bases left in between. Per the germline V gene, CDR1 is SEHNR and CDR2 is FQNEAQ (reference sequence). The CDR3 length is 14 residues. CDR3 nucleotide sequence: TGTGCCAGCAGCTTATCGGGCGGGTCCTACGAGCAGTACTTC. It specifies CASSLSGGSYEQYF.

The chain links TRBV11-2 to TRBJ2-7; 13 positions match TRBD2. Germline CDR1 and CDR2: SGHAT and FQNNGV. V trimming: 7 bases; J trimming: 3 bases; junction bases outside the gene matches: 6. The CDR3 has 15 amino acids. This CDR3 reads CASISGTSGIYEQYF. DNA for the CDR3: TGTGCCAGCATTTCCGGGACTAGCGGGATCTACGAGCAGTACTTC.

The CDR3 here is CASSLFSGGAEAFF. The CDR3 DNA reads as TGTGCCAGCAGCCTCTTTTCGGGGGGCGCTGAAGCTTTCTTT. The chain is built from TRBV9 and TRBJ1-1; D may be TRBD1 (6 bases). Germline CDR1 reads SGDLS; CDR2 reads YYNGEE. The CDR3 totals 14 residues. Trimming took off 4 bases at V and 6 bases at J, with 16 bases between the two ends.

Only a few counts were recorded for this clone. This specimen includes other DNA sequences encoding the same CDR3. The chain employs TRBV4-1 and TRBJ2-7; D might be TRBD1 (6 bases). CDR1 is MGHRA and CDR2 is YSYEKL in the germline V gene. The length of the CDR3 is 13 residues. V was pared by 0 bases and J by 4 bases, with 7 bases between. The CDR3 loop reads CASSQDRGYEQYF. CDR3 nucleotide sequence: TGCGCCAGCAGCCAAGACAGGGGTTACGAGCAGTACTTC.

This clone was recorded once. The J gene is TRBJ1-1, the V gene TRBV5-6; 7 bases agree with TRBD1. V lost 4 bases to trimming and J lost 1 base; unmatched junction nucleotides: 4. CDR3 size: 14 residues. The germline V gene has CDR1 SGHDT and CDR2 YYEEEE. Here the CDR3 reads CASSQGQRNTEAFF. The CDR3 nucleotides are TGTGCCAGCAGCCAGGGACAGAGGAACACTGAAGCTTTCTTT.

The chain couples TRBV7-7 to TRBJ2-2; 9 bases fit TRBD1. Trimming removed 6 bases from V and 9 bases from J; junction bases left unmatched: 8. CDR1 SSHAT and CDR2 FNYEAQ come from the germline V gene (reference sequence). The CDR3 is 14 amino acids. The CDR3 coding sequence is TGTGCCAGCAGTACGGACAGGGGCAACCGGGAGCTGTTTTTT. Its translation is CASSTDRGNRELFF.

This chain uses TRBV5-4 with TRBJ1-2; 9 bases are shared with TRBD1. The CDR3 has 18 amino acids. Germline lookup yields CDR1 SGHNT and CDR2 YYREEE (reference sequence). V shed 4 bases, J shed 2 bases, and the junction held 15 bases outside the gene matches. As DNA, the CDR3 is TGTGCCAGCAGCGGTCTAGGGCCGCGGGACAGGGAAAACTATGGCTACACCTTC. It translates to CASSGLGPRDRENYGYTF. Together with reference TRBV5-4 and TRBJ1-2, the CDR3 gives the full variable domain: ETGVTQSPTHLIKTRGQQVTLRCSSQSGHNTVSWYQQALGQGPQFIFQYYREEENGRGNFPPRFSGLQFPNYSSELNVNALELDDSALYLCASSGLGPRDRENYGYTFGSGTRLTVV.

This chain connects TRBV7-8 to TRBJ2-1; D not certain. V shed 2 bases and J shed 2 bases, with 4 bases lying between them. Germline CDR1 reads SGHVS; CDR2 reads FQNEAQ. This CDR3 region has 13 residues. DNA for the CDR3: TGTGCCAGCAGCTTAACAACCTACAATGAGCAGTTCTTC. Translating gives CASSLTTYNEQFF. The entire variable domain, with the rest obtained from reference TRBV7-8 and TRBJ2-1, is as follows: GAGVSQSPRYKVAKRGQDVALRCDPISGHVSLFWYQQALGQGPEFLTYFQNEAQLDKSGLPSDRFFAERPEGSVSTLKIQRTQQEDSAVYLCASSLTTYNEQFFGPGTRLTVL.

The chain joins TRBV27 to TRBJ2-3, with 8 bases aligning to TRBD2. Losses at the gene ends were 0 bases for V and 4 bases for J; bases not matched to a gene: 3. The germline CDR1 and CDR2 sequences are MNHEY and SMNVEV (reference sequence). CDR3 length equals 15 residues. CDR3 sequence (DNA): TGTGCCAGCAGTTTATCGCGGGAGGTCGCAGATACGCAGTATTTT. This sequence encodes CASSLSREVADTQYF.

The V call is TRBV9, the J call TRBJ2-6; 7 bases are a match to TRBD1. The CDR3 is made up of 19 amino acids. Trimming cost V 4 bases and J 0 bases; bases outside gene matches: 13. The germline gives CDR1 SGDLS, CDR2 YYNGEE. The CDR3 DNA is TGTGCCAGCAGCCTAAGCCGGGACAGTCATTTCTCTGGGGCCAACGTCCTGACTTTC. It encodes CASSLSRDSHFSGANVLTF.

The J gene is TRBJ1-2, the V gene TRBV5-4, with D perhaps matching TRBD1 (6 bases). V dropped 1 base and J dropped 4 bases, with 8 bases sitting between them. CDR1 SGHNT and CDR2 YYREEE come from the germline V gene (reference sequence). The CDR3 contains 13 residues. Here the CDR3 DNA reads TGTGCCAGCAGCTTGTCGGACAGCTATGGCTACACCTTC. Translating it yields CASSLSDSYGYTF.

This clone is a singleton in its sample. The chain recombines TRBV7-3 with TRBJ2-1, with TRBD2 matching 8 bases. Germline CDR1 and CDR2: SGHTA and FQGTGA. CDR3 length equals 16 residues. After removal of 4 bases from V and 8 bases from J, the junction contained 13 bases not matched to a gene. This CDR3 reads CASSSEPGLGTDEQFF. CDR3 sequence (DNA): TGTGCCAGCAGCTCCGAACCGGGACTAGGTACCGATGAGCAGTTCTTC.

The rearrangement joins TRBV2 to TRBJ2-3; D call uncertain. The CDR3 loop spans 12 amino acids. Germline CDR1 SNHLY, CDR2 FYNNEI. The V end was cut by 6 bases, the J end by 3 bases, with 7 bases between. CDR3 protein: CASRAGTDTQYF. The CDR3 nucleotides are TGTGCCAGCAGGGCCGGGACAGATACGCAGTATTTT.

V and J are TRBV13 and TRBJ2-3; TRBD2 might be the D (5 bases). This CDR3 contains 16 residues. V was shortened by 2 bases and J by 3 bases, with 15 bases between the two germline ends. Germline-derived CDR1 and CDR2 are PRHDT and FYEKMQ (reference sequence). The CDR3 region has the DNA TGTGCCAGCAGCTTAAGTCAGGATTCGGGAACAGATACGCAGTATTTT. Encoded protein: CASSLSQDSGTDTQYF. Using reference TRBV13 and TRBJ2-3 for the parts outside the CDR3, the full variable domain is AAGVIQSPRHLIKEKRETATLKCYPIPRHDTVYWYQQGPGQDPQFLISFYEKMQSDKGSIPDRFSAQQFSDYHSELNMSSLELGDSALYFCASSLSQDSGTDTQYFGPGTRLTVL.